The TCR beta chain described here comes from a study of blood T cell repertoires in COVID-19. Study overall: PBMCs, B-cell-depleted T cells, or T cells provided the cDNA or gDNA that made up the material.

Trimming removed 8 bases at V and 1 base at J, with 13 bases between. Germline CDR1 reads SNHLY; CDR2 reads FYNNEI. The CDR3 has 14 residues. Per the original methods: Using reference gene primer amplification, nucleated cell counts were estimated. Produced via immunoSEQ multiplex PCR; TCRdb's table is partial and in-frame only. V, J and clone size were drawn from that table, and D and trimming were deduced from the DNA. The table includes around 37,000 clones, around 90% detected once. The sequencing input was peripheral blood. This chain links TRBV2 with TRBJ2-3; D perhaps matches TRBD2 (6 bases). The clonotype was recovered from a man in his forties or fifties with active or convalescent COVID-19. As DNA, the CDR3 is TGTGCCAGCCGGGAAGGGACTGGCACAGATACGCAGTATTTT. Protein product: CASREGTGTDTQYF.